This T cell receptor beta chain was sequenced during a study of shared clonotypes between healthy human individuals. On the study more broadly: Used for every donor were three CD4 naive, three CD4 memory, two CD8 naive and one CD8 memory plate.

Germline V CDR1 and CDR2: SGHTA, FQGNSA. This CDR3 is built from 13 residues. Trimming shortened V by 5 bases and J by 6 bases, and 12 bases separated the two germline ends. Overall study findings and caveats: Despite large depth, rarefaction showed incomplete sorted-subset sequencing. Blood alone was sampled, and tissue repertoires likely differ.

The data were produced by immunoSEQ multiplex PCR, yet TCRdb's version contains in-frame clones alone and is incomplete. Here the sample spans 2 million to 3 million clones, more than 85% being singletons. Notes on this clone: Its antigen is unidentified.

Sequencing was carried out using naive CD4+ T cells from PBMCs. This sample's subset: CD45RA+ positively selected. The TCR comes from a man younger than 30 in good health. Some clones in this sample may be carry-over from other donors' samples. This chain connects TRBV7-2 to TRBJ2-3; maybe TRBD2 (5 bases). CDR3 in DNA: TGTGCCAGCAGCCCCAATTCGGGGGATACGCAGTATTTT. Residues: CASSPNSGDTQYF. The full variable domain, rest sourced from reference TRBV7-2 and TRBJ2-3, is GAGVSQSPSNKVTEKGKDVELRCDPISGHTALYWYRQSLGQGLEFLIYFQGNSAPDKSGLPSDRFSAERTGGSVSTLTIQRTQQEDSAVYLCASSPNSGDTQYFGPGTRLTVL.